This T cell receptor beta chain was identified during a study of blood T cell repertoires in COVID-19. Study context: Collection of acute and convalescent COVID-19 samples took place in the United States, Italy and Spain.

Between the trimmed V and J ends, which lost 3 bases and 18 bases, there was a span of 12 bases. This CDR3 has 10 amino acids. Germline loops: CDR1 DFQATT, CDR2 SNEGSKA (reference sequence). Original data processing: Reference gene primer amplification yielded estimated nucleated cell counts. This table comes from immunoSEQ multiplex PCR, and its TCRdb copy is limited to in-frame clones, with some not included. The V and J calls and clone size are taken from that table; D and trimming were inferred from the DNA. The sample carries about 520,000 clones, approximately 85% recorded once. This clone was observed a handful of times.

The V and J genes are TRBV20-1 and TRBJ1-6; D is ambiguous. This receptor was obtained from a human donor in a cohort sampled during active COVID-19. Sequencing used peripheral blood. Here the CDR3 reads CSASPTEHHF. For the CDR3, the DNA is TGCAGTGCTAGTCCCACGGAGCACCACTTT.